This entry lists 24 T cell receptor beta chains sequenced from one sample in a study of blood T cell repertoires in COVID-19. Assay used: immunoSEQ multiplex PCR; TCRdb lists only in-frame clones, some missing. The sample has approximately 440,000 clones, roughly 90% seen once; the top ten hold 0.7%. Input material: PBMCs or T cells enriched from blood (not recorded which). The source is a woman aged 18-35 years who had recovered from COVID-19.

The rearrangement joins TRBV28 to TRBJ1-1; no clear D gene. The CDR3 spans 13 residues. Germline V gene data show CDR1 as MDHEN and CDR2 as SYDVKM. V was shortened by 2 bases and J by 5 bases, with 9 bases between the two germline ends. CDR3 coding DNA: TGTGCCAGCAGTTTAATGGGGAGAACTGAAGCTTTCTTT. This sequence encodes CASSLMGRTEAFF. Using reference TRBV28 and TRBJ1-1 for the parts outside the CDR3, the full variable domain is DVKVTQSSRYLVKRTGEKVFLECVQDMDHENMFWYRQDPGLGLRLIYFSYDVKMKEKGDIPEGYSVSREKKERFSLILESASTNQTSMYLCASSLMGRTEAFFGQGTRLTVV.

This rearrangement joins TRBV4-1 to TRBJ1-2; TRBD1 might be the D (6 bases). V gave up 6 bases and J gave up 3 bases, with 11 bases separating them. The CDR3 runs 13 residues. Germline V gives CDR1 MGHRA, CDR2 YSYEKL. CDR3 coding DNA: TGCGCCAGCAGTCCAGGGGTTGACTATGGCTACACCTTC. This gives the protein CASSPGVDYGYTF.

V gene TRBV19 combines with J gene TRBJ1-3; 8 bases are shared with TRBD1. V dropped 3 bases and J dropped 7; count of bases not matched to a gene: 8. The germline gives CDR1 LNHDA, CDR2 SQIVND (reference sequence). The CDR3 runs to 15 residues. CDR3 protein: CASSISGTGGNTIYF. The CDR3 region has the DNA TGTGCCAGTAGTATTTCCGGGACAGGCGGCAACACCATATATTTT. Full variable domain (remainder filled in from reference TRBV19 and TRBJ1-3): DGGITQSPKYLFRKEGQNVTLSCEQNLNHDAMYWYRQDPGQGLRLIYYSQIVNDFQKGDIAEGYSVSREKKESFPLTVTSAQKNPTAFYLCASSISGTGGNTIYFGEGSWLTVV.

The chain links TRBV7-9 to TRBJ2-1, with 10 bases identical to TRBD2. The germline V gene has CDR1 SEHNR and CDR2 FQNEAQ (reference sequence). J lost 5 bases, V lost 10 bases, and 14 bases had no gene match. This CDR3 comprises 16 residues. This chain's CDR3 is CATQPYSGGFDNEQFF. In nucleotides, the CDR3 is TGTGCCACCCAACCCTATAGCGGGGGGTTTGACAATGAGCAGTTCTTC. Filled out from reference TRBV7-9 and TRBJ2-1, the complete variable domain reads DTGVSQNPRHKITKRGQNVTFRCDPISEHNRLYWYRQTLGQGPEFLTYFQNEAQLEKSRLLSDRFSAERPKGSFSTLEIQRTEQGDSAMYLCATQPYSGGFDNEQFFGPGTRLTVL.

The rearrangement links TRBV24-1 to TRBJ1-2; the D gene is possibly TRBD1 (5 bases). CDR3 size: 14 residues. Germline CDR1 is KGHDR and CDR2 is SFDVKD. V was clipped by 4 bases and J by 5 bases, with 13 bases between them. The CDR3 reads CATSDRQAGYGYTF. The CDR3 coding sequence is TGTGCCACCAGTGACCGACAAGCAGGGTATGGCTACACCTTC.

The chain employs TRBV4-1 and TRBJ1-5, with a tentative D call TRBD1 (5 bases). V was pared by 0 bases and J by 6 bases, with 15 bases between. Germline V gene sequence: CDR1 MGHRA, CDR2 YSYEKL. The length of the CDR3 is 16 residues. As DNA, the CDR3 is TGCGCCAGCAGCCAAGATTCGCGGGAGGGGAGTCAGCCCCAGCATTTT. This translates into CASSQDSREGSQPQHF.

The chain couples TRBV18 to TRBJ2-5, with TRBD1 identical over 11 bases. The J segment lost 3 bases and the V segment lost 2 bases, leaving 2 bases of the junction unmatched. This CDR3 comprises 15 residues. CDR1 KGHSH and CDR2 LQKENI come from the germline V gene. CDR3 nucleotide sequence: TGTGCCAGCTCACCAGAGGGACAGGGGGAAGAGACCCAGTACTTC. Its translation is CASSPEGQGEETQYF.

The V call is TRBV15, the J call TRBJ1-2; D perhaps matches TRBD1 (5 bases). In germline, CDR1 is LNHNV, CDR2 YYDKDF (reference sequence). Trimming took 6 bases from V and 2 from J, leaving 7 bases between them. The CDR3 consists of 12 residues. CDR3 sequence reads: CATSSGNYGYTF. The CDR3 DNA reads as TGTGCCACCAGTTCAGGGAACTATGGCTACACCTTC.

V and J are TRBV6-5 and TRBJ1-1; no definite D call. Trimming shortened V by 7 bases and J by 8 bases, and 11 bases separated the two germline ends. This CDR3 spans 11 amino acids. Germline loops: CDR1 MNHEY, CDR2 SVGAGI. CDR3 nucleotides: TGTGCCAGCACTAGAGGGCTCGAAGCTTTCTTT. Protein: CASTRGLEAFF.

The chain employs TRBV18 and TRBJ1-2, with 12 bases identical to TRBD1. This CDR3 spans 16 amino acids. The junction had 10 bases not matched to a gene; V was cut back by 4 bases and J by 7 bases. Germline V CDR1 and CDR2: KGHSH, LQKENI. CDR3 DNA sequence: TGTGCCAGCTCACTCCGAATCGGGACAGGGGGCCGTGGCTACACCTTC. Amino acid sequence: CASSLRIGTGGRGYTF.

This chain links TRBV5-6 with TRBJ1-4, with 8 bases lining up with TRBD1. CDR3 size: 16 residues. Trimming at V came to 5 bases and at J to 6 bases, leaving 12 bases not matched to a gene. From germline, CDR1 is SGHDT and CDR2 YYEEEE. CDR3 protein: CASSSLDRESDEKLFF. The CDR3 bases are TGTGCCAGCAGTTCGCTGGACAGGGAGAGCGATGAAAAACTGTTTTTT.

V is TRBV21-1 and J is TRBJ1-5; the table assigns TRBD1, which was not confirmed against the DNA. TRBV21-1 is a pseudogene segment. The length of the CDR3 is 15 residues. Written as DNA, the CDR3 is TGTGCCATCCTGAAGGACAGGGTGAAGAATCAGCCCCAGCATTTT. Translated, it gives CAILKDRVKNQPQHF.

Details on this clone: The sample has other DNA sequences that encode this CDR3 too. The chain joins TRBV18 to TRBJ2-4; TRBD2 matches at 7 bases. The CDR3 runs 14 residues. V lost 6 bases, J lost 0 bases, and 2 bases stayed unmatched. Germline CDR1 reads KGHSH; CDR2 reads LQKENI. The CDR3: CASSPGGAKNIQYF. As DNA, the CDR3 is TGTGCCAGCTCTCCGGGGGGAGCCAAAAACATTCAGTACTTC.

This chain links TRBV10-3 with TRBJ1-1; D gene uncertain. This CDR3 is 15 amino acids long. Trimming removed 0 bases at V and 7 bases at J, with 15 bases between. Germline values: CDR1 ENHRY, CDR2 SYGVKD. CDR3 DNA: TGTGCCATCAGTGAGTCTGGAGGGCCCTTTGATGAAGCTTTCTTT. Amino acids: CAISESGGPFDEAFF.

The chain is built from TRBV2 and TRBJ1-5, with D tentatively TRBD1 (5 bases). Trimming stripped 6 bases from V and 5 bases from J, with 17 bases between. Germline loops: CDR1 SNHLY, CDR2 FYNNEI. The CDR3 loop spans 15 amino acids. In DNA form, the CDR3 reads TGTGCCAGCAGAGCGCTCCAGGGAGGCCATCAGCCCCAGCATTTT. Translation gives CASRALQGGHQPQHF.

The CDR3 is CAWGRGRDGNEQFF. The CDR3 DNA reads as TGTGCCTGGGGGCGGGGGCGTGATGGCAATGAGCAGTTCTTC. The chain has TRBV30 and TRBJ2-1; D is possibly TRBD2 (7 bases). Germline CDR1 is GTSNPN and CDR2 is SVGIG (reference sequence). Between the trimmed V and J ends, which lost 5 bases and 6 bases, there was a span of 17 bases. There are 14 residues in the CDR3.

The chain is built from TRBV10-3 and TRBJ2-3, with 10 nucleotides matching TRBD1. The V gene end was trimmed by 6 bases and the J gene end by 4 bases; junction bases not matched to a gene: 7. Per germline, CDR1 ENHRY and CDR2 SYGVKD. The CDR3 is 15 amino acids. CDR3 nucleotide sequence: TGTGCCATCAGGGACCGGGACAGGGGTTCAGATACGCAGTATTTT. This sequence encodes CAIRDRDRGSDTQYF.

The chain carries TRBV5-6 and TRBJ2-3; a possible D gene is TRBD2 (5 bases). V was cut by 0 bases and J by 2 bases, with 7 bases left in between. CDR3 size: 14 residues. The germline gives CDR1 SGHDT, CDR2 YYEEEE. CDR3 in amino acids: CASSLAGVTDTQYF. The DNA of the CDR3 is TGTGCCAGCAGCTTGGCCGGGGTCACAGATACGCAGTATTTT.

Note on this clone: Given the absence of the conserved phenylalanine or tryptophan at the CDR3 end, a read error is likely. It is unclear where the CDR3 begins or ends on the DNA, so no DNA is shown, and the CDR3 is as TCRdb lists it. The rearrangement joins TRBV25-1 to TRBJ2-3; TRBD1, as called in the table, went unchecked against the DNA. With termini counted, the CDR3 has 9 amino acids. The V gene's germline CDR1 is MGHDK and CDR2 SYGVNS. Here the CDR3 reads CASIPPTIS.

This CDR3 is CASSYLASGGANEQFF. As DNA, the CDR3 is TGTGCCAGCAGTTACCTCGCTAGCGGGGGGGCCAATGAGCAGTTCTTC. This chain connects TRBV6-2 or TRBV6-3 to TRBJ2-1; 12 positions match TRBD2. Germline CDR1 MNHEY, CDR2 SVGEGT. The CDR3 spans 16 residues. V gave up 2 bases and J gave up 6 bases; unmatched junction bases: 5.

This sequence joins TRBV24-1 and TRBJ2-5; 10 bases are a match to TRBD2. This CDR3 comprises 17 residues. Germline V lookup: CDR1 KGHDR, CDR2 SFDVKD. J gave up 0 bases and V 3 bases, and 6 bases lay outside the gene matches. DNA of the CDR3: TGTGCCACCAGTGATCCAGCGGGGGGGGGAAACCAAGAGACCCAGTACTTC. This sequence encodes CATSDPAGGGNQETQYF.

This clone has just one count. V gene TRBV21-1 combines with J gene TRBJ1-1. TRBV21-1 is a pseudogene segment. The CDR3 runs to 17 residues. The CDR3 DNA reads as TGTGCCAGCAGCAAAGTGCGACTCCCCATTCCTTCCACTGAAGCTTTCTTT. Protein sequence: CASSKVRLPIPSTEAFF.

The J gene is TRBJ1-2, the V gene TRBV5-1; 10 bases line up with TRBD1. Germline V gives CDR1 SGHRS, CDR2 YFSETQ. CDR3 length: 18 residues. V was pared by 4 bases and J by 8 bases, with 20 bases of the junction left unmatched. The CDR3 bases are TGCGCCAGCAGCCTTGACCCCGGGACAGGGGCCCCGTTGAGGGGCTACACCTTC. Protein: CASSLDPGTGAPLRGYTF.

In the case of this clone: The same CDR3 is also encoded by other DNA sequences in this sample. This rearrangement joins TRBV5-1 to TRBJ2-3; no firm D call. From germline, CDR1 is SGHRS and CDR2 YFSETQ. Trimming took off 1 base at V and 0 bases at J, with 3 bases between the two ends. CDR3 size: 13 residues. Here the CDR3 DNA reads TGCGCCAGCAGCTTGACTAGCACAGATACGCAGTATTTT. Translated: CASSLTSTDTQYF.